Listed below are T cell receptor beta chains from one sample, sequenced in a study of cytomegalovirus exposure and HLA in healthy donors. Assay used: immunoSEQ multiplex PCR; TCRdb lists only in-frame clones, some missing. The table shows roughly 170,000 clones, with roughly 86% occurring only once. The sequenced sample consisted of PBMCs. The source of these receptors is a girl between 10 and 17 years old in good health and CMV-seropositive. Both conserved end residues are part of each CDR3. Each record gives: V gene, D gene, J gene, clone size, CDR3 DNA, CDR3 protein. D genes are given only for firm matches. Some rows have no size entry. The others give once, few or many, or a class for an expanded clone.

v_gene: TRBV30
d_gene: NA
j_gene: TRBJ1-1
abundance: NA
CDR3nt: TGTGCCTGGAGTGTCGTAGTAAACACTGAAGCTTTCTTT
CDR3aa: CAWSVVVNTEAFF

v_gene: TRBV4-1
d_gene: TRBD2
j_gene: TRBJ2-7
abundance: NA
CDR3nt: TGCGCCAGCAGCCGCTCTAGCGGCGCGGGCGAGCAGTACTTC
CDR3aa: CASSRSSGAGEQYF

v_gene: TRBV19
d_gene: NA
j_gene: TRBJ1-2
abundance: NA
CDR3nt: TGTGCCAGTAGTAACAGGGACCGCCACCCCTATGGCTACACCTTC
CDR3aa: CASSNRDRHPYGYTF

v_gene: TRBV5-1
d_gene: NA
j_gene: TRBJ2-5
abundance: NA
CDR3nt: TGCGCCAGCAGCCTGAGTATTGGGGGAGGCGCGGAGACCCAGTACTTC
CDR3aa: CASSLSIGGGAETQYF

v_gene: TRBV6-8
d_gene: TRBD1
j_gene: TRBJ2-7
abundance: few
CDR3nt: TGTGCCAGCAGCACCGACAGGGTTATGTCCGACCGGCAGTACTTC
CDR3aa: CASSTDRVMSDRQYF

v_gene: TRBV11-3
d_gene: TRBD2
j_gene: TRBJ2-2
abundance: NA
CDR3nt: TGTGCCAGCAGCTCTAGACTAGCGGGGGGGACCGGGGAGCTGTTTTTT
CDR3aa: CASSSRLAGGTGELFF

v_gene: TRBV5-1
d_gene: NA
j_gene: TRBJ2-7
abundance: NA
CDR3nt: TGCGCCAGCAGCGGAGTATCCTACGAGCAGTACTTC
CDR3aa: CASSGVSYEQYF

v_gene: TRBV5-1
d_gene: TRBD2
j_gene: TRBJ2-2
abundance: NA
CDR3nt: TGCGCCAGCAGGTTGGGAGGGACTAACACCGGGGAGCTGTTTTTT
CDR3aa: CASRLGGTNTGELFF

v_gene: TRBV27
d_gene: NA
j_gene: TRBJ1-1
abundance: NA
CDR3nt: TGTGCCAGCAGTTTATTAGTGAACACTGAAGCTTTCTTT
CDR3aa: CASSLLVNTEAFF

v_gene: TRBV6-5
d_gene: TRBD1
j_gene: TRBJ1-2
abundance: NA
CDR3nt: TGTGCCAGCAGTTACGGACCGGGGACAGGGGTCTATGGCTACACCTTC
CDR3aa: CASSYGPGTGVYGYTF

v_gene: TRBV7-9
d_gene: TRBD2
j_gene: TRBJ2-3
abundance: NA
CDR3nt: TGTGCCAGCAGCCTCGTAGGGGCGGGGGGGCCGGATACGCAGTATTTT
CDR3aa: CASSLVGAGGPDTQYF

v_gene: TRBV27
d_gene: NA
j_gene: TRBJ2-7
abundance: few
CDR3nt: TGTGCCAGCAGTTCCTGGGACAACTCCTACGAGCAGTACTTC
CDR3aa: CASSSWDNSYEQYF

v_gene: TRBV7-8
d_gene: NA
j_gene: TRBJ1-6
abundance: NA
CDR3nt: TGTGCCAGCAGCTTGATGATCGGCGCAGACTTTTATAATTCACCCCTCCACTTT
CDR3aa: CASSLMIGADFYNSPLHF

v_gene: TRBV9
d_gene: TRBD1
j_gene: TRBJ2-6
abundance: NA
CDR3nt: TGTGCCAGCAGCGTAGAGAGACAGGGAAGATCTGGGGCCAACGTCCTGACTTTC
CDR3aa: CASSVERQGRSGANVLTF

v_gene: TRBV9
d_gene: TRBD1
j_gene: TRBJ1-6
abundance: NA
CDR3nt: TGTGCCAGCAGCACGACAGGGGCCGGTAATTCACCCCTCCACTTT
CDR3aa: CASSTTGAGNSPLHF

v_gene: TRBV15
d_gene: NA
j_gene: TRBJ2-7
abundance: NA
CDR3nt: TGTGCCACCAGCAGACGACAGAAATCCTACGAGCAGTACTTC
CDR3aa: CATSRRQKSYEQYF

v_gene: TRBV5-4
d_gene: NA
j_gene: TRBJ1-2
abundance: NA
CDR3nt: TGTGCCAGCAGCTTCCTACAGGGCTATTATGGCTACACCTTC
CDR3aa: CASSFLQGYYGYTF

v_gene: TRBV9
d_gene: TRBD1
j_gene: TRBJ1-5
abundance: NA
CDR3nt: TGTGCCAGCAGCGAAGACAGGGACCAGCCCCAGCATTTT
CDR3aa: CASSEDRDQPQHF

v_gene: TRBV6-5
d_gene: NA
j_gene: TRBJ2-1
abundance: NA
CDR3nt: TGTGCCAGCAGTTACTCGAAAGGGGTCAGAAGGAATGAGCAGTTCTTC
CDR3aa: CASSYSKGVRRNEQFF

v_gene: TRBV11-2
d_gene: NA
j_gene: TRBJ2-1
abundance: few
CDR3nt: TGTGCCAGCAGCTTAGTAGTGGTTCGGGATGAGCAGTTCTTC
CDR3aa: CASSLVVVRDEQFF

v_gene: TRBV29-1
d_gene: NA
j_gene: TRBJ2-1
abundance: NA
CDR3nt: TGCAGCGTTGATGGAGATGAGCAGTTCTTC
CDR3aa: CSVDGDEQFF

v_gene: TRBV28
d_gene: NA
j_gene: TRBJ1-6
abundance: NA
CDR3nt: TGTGCCAGCAGTTTTGAAGGCTGGGACTCTTGGAATGATGGTTATTCACCCCTCCACTTT
CDR3aa: CASSFEGWDSWNDGYSPLHF

v_gene: TRBV29-1
d_gene: NA
j_gene: TRBJ2-2
abundance: NA
CDR3nt: TGCAGCGTTGTGGTGATCGGGAACACCGGGGAGCTGTTTTTT
CDR3aa: CSVVVIGNTGELFF

v_gene: TRBV5-1
d_gene: NA
j_gene: TRBJ2-1
abundance: NA
CDR3nt: TGCGCCAGCAGCTTGTCTGGGGGCGCCTACAATGAGCAGTTCTTC
CDR3aa: CASSLSGGAYNEQFF

v_gene: TRBV6-1
d_gene: TRBD1
j_gene: TRBJ1-1
abundance: NA
CDR3nt: TGTGCCAGCAGTGTACGACAGGGGCGAACTGAAGCTTTCTTT
CDR3aa: CASSVRQGRTEAFF

v_gene: TRBV9
d_gene: NA
j_gene: TRBJ1-1
abundance: NA
CDR3nt: TGTGCCAGCAGCGTAGCCGGCAGGGCGGCTTTCTTT
CDR3aa: CASSVAGRAAFF

v_gene: TRBV6-5
d_gene: TRBD1
j_gene: TRBJ2-7
abundance: NA
CDR3nt: TGTGCCAGCACCAGTAGGGACAGAGGGTCCTACGAGCAGTACTTC
CDR3aa: CASTSRDRGSYEQYF

v_gene: TRBV2
d_gene: NA
j_gene: TRBJ1-1
abundance: NA
CDR3nt: TGTGCCACCCCTGCCCCCAGGGGGAACACTGAAGCTTTCTTT
CDR3aa: CATPAPRGNTEAFF

v_gene: TRBV4-1
d_gene: NA
j_gene: TRBJ2-5
abundance: NA
CDR3nt: TGCGCCAGCAGCCAAGGGCTAGGAGAGACCCAGTACTTC
CDR3aa: CASSQGLGETQYF

v_gene: TRBV18
d_gene: TRBD1
j_gene: TRBJ2-3
abundance: NA
CDR3nt: TGTGCCAGCTCACCGGGACAGGGGGCTCATACGCAGTATTTT
CDR3aa: CASSPGQGAHTQYF

v_gene: TRBV15
d_gene: NA
j_gene: TRBJ2-7
abundance: NA
CDR3nt: TGTGCCACCAGCGGCCCCAGGACCTACGAGCAGTACTTC
CDR3aa: CATSGPRTYEQYF

v_gene: TRBV6-1
d_gene: TRBD1
j_gene: TRBJ1-5
abundance: few
CDR3nt: TGTGCCAGCAGTGAGGTACAGGGGCATCAGCCCCAGCATTTT
CDR3aa: CASSEVQGHQPQHF

v_gene: TRBV5-1
d_gene: TRBD1
j_gene: TRBJ2-7
abundance: NA
CDR3nt: TGCGCCAGCAGCTTGGACGCCAGGGGGTTAAGCTACGAGCAGTACTTC
CDR3aa: CASSLDARGLSYEQYF

v_gene: TRBV18
d_gene: NA
j_gene: TRBJ1-4
abundance: NA
CDR3nt: TGTGCCAGCTCCCTGACGAGGGCAACTAATGAAAAACTGTTTTTT
CDR3aa: CASSLTRATNEKLFF

v_gene: TRBV19
d_gene: NA
j_gene: TRBJ2-1
abundance: once
CDR3nt: TGTGCCAGTAGTAGCAGACTTTTACTTGAGCAGTTCTTC
CDR3aa: CASSSRLLLEQFF

v_gene: TRBV28
d_gene: NA
j_gene: TRBJ1-5
abundance: once
CDR3nt: TGTGCCAGCAGTTTAGGGCAGACGATCAAGCCCCAGCATTTT
CDR3aa: CASSLGQTIKPQHF

v_gene: TRBV7-9
d_gene: NA
j_gene: TRBJ1-1
abundance: NA
CDR3nt: TGTTCCAGCAGACCCCGGGGGGAGGGTAACACTGAAGCTTTCTTT
CDR3aa: CSSRPRGEGNTEAFF

v_gene: TRBV7-9
d_gene: TRBD2
j_gene: TRBJ2-1
abundance: NA
CDR3nt: TGTGCCAGCAGCTCGGGGGGGGGAAAGAGTGAGCAGTTCTTC
CDR3aa: CASSSGGGKSEQFF

v_gene: TRBV9
d_gene: TRBD1
j_gene: TRBJ1-2
abundance: NA
CDR3nt: TGTGCCAGCAGCGCTTTGGACAGGGGGGGTGGCTACACCTTC
CDR3aa: CASSALDRGGGYTF

v_gene: TRBV30
d_gene: TRBD2
j_gene: TRBJ2-1
abundance: NA
CDR3nt: TGTGCCTGGAGTGTAGGAGCGGGGCACAATGAGCAGTTCTTC
CDR3aa: CAWSVGAGHNEQFF

v_gene: TRBV9
d_gene: TRBD2
j_gene: TRBJ2-7
abundance: NA
CDR3nt: TGTGCCAGCAGCGCGGGGACTAGCGGTGCCTACGAGCAGTACTTC
CDR3aa: CASSAGTSGAYEQYF

v_gene: TRBV19
d_gene: TRBD2
j_gene: TRBJ2-3
abundance: few
CDR3nt: TGTGCCACCGCACTAGCGGGGGTCACAGATACGCAGTATTTT
CDR3aa: CATALAGVTDTQYF

v_gene: TRBV27
d_gene: NA
j_gene: TRBJ1-5
abundance: once
CDR3nt: TGTGCCAGCAGTCTTAACAGGGGCAATCAGCCCCAGCATTTT
CDR3aa: CASSLNRGNQPQHF

v_gene: TRBV6-5
d_gene: NA
j_gene: TRBJ1-5
abundance: once
CDR3nt: TGTGCCAGCAGTGAACACAGGCTCAATCGGCCCCAGCATTTT
CDR3aa: CASSEHRLNRPQHF

v_gene: TRBV6-4
d_gene: NA
j_gene: TRBJ2-1
abundance: once
CDR3nt: TGTGCCAGCAGTGCTGCAAGCCAAAATGAGCAGTTCTTC
CDR3aa: CASSAASQNEQFF

v_gene: TRBV29-1
d_gene: NA
j_gene: TRBJ1-2
abundance: NA
CDR3nt: TGCAGCGTCAGTGACAGGACACATAACTATGGCTACACCTTC
CDR3aa: CSVSDRTHNYGYTF

v_gene: TRBV7-6
d_gene: NA
j_gene: TRBJ1-1
abundance: few
CDR3nt: TGTGCCAGCAGCTCCGGACAGAGCACTGAAGCTTTCTTT
CDR3aa: CASSSGQSTEAFF

v_gene: TRBV10-3
d_gene: TRBD1
j_gene: TRBJ2-7
abundance: NA
CDR3nt: TGTGCCATCAGTGGGGGGACAGGGGAGTCCTACGAGCAGTACTTC
CDR3aa: CAISGGTGESYEQYF

v_gene: TRBV10-2
d_gene: TRBD1
j_gene: TRBJ1-5
abundance: NA
CDR3nt: TGCGCCAGCAGCTGGGACAGCGGCAATCAGCCCCAGCATTTT
CDR3aa: CASSWDSGNQPQHF

v_gene: TRBV30
d_gene: NA
j_gene: TRBJ1-2
abundance: NA
CDR3nt: TGTGCCCGTTTCCAGGGAAACTATGGCTACACCTTC
CDR3aa: CARFQGNYGYTF

v_gene: TRBV27
d_gene: TRBD1
j_gene: TRBJ1-2
abundance: NA
CDR3nt: TGTGCCAGCAGTTTAGGGACAGGGCATGGCTACACCTTC
CDR3aa: CASSLGTGHGYTF

v_gene: TRBV4-1
d_gene: NA
j_gene: TRBJ2-7
abundance: NA
CDR3nt: TGCGCCAGCAGCCCCACTGCGGGCTACGAGCAGTACTTC
CDR3aa: CASSPTAGYEQYF